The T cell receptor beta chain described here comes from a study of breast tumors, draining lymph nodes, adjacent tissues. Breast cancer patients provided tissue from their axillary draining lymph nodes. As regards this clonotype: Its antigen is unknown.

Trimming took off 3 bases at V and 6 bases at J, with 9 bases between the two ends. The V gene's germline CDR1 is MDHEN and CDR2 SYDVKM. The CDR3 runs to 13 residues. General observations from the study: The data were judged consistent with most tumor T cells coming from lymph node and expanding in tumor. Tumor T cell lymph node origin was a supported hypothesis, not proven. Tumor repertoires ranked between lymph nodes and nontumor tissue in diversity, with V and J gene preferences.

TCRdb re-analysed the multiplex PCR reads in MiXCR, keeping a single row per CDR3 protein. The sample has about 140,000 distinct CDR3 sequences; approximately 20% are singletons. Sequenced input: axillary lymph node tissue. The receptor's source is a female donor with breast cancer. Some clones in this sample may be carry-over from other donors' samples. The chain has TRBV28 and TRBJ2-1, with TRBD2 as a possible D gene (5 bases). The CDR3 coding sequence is TGTGCCAGCAGTTTGCTAGCCGTCAATGAGCAGTTCTTC. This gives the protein CASSLLAVNEQFF.